These 9 T cell receptor beta chains were all obtained from the same sample, sequenced in a study of control samples from healthy donors and cancer patients. The repertoire was sequenced with immunoSEQ multiplex PCR; TCRdb's copy has only in-frame clones and lacks some. The sample carries more than 95,000 clones, approximately 93% recorded once. The sequencing sample was made of blood. Receptor source: a man aged 18 to 29 in good health.

This clone occurred a few times. The chain uses TRBV15 and TRBJ2-4, with TRBD2 identical over 9 bases. The CDR3 covers 16 residues. Germline V gene sequence: CDR1 LNHNV, CDR2 YYDKDF (reference sequence). V lost 0 bases and J lost 3; bases outside the gene matches: 3. CDR3 region: CATSREWRGGKNIQYF. For the CDR3, the DNA is TGTGCCACCAGCAGAGAATGGCGGGGGGGCAAAAACATTCAGTACTTC.

The chain combines TRBV4-3 with TRBJ2-1; possible D gene TRBD2, 6 bases. The CDR3 length is 16 residues. Trimming took 0 bases from V and 4 from J, leaving 13 bases between them. From germline, CDR1 is LGHNA and CDR2 YSLEER. CDR3 residues: CASSQEFSGSYNEQFF. CDR3 DNA sequence: TGCGCCAGCAGCCAAGAATTTAGCGGCTCATACAATGAGCAGTTCTTC.

This clone occurred once. The chain links TRBV2 to TRBJ1-2, with TRBD1 as a possible D gene (5 bases). Germline CDR1 and CDR2: SNHLY and FYNNEI. The CDR3 is 14 residues long. The germline V and J ends were trimmed by 4 bases and 3 bases, with 12 bases remaining between them. This CDR3 reads CASSGQGGDYGYTF. The CDR3 coding sequence is TGTGCCAGCAGTGGGCAGGGTGGCGACTATGGCTACACCTTC.

In nucleotides, the CDR3 is TGTGCCAGCAGCTTAGTGGGGGCTAGCACAGATACGCAGTATTTT. The encoded protein is CASSLVGASTDTQYF. The chain is built from TRBV11-1 and TRBJ2-3, with TRBD1 as a possible D gene (6 bases). Trimming took 1 base from V and 0 from J, leaving 8 bases between them. Looked up from germline, CDR1 is SGHAT and CDR2 is FQDESV (reference sequence). The CDR3 length is 15 residues.

This clone was seen just once. DNA for the CDR3: TGTGCCAGTAGTATGAATCAGGCTGGCTACACCTTC. Protein product: CASSMNQAGYTF. This chain links TRBV19 with TRBJ1-2; D gene uncertain. CDR3 length equals 12 residues. V was pared by 3 bases and J by 7 bases, with 9 bases between. Germline CDR1 LNHDA, CDR2 SQIVND (reference sequence).

This rearrangement joins TRBV4-1 to TRBJ1-2; D is uncertain. V was cut by 0 bases and J by 0 bases, with 14 bases left in between. This CDR3 comprises 17 residues. Looked up from germline, CDR1 is MGHRA and CDR2 is YSYEKL. CDR3 protein: CASSQDRQLRANYGYTF. Written as DNA, the CDR3 is TGCGCCAGCAGCCAAGATCGTCAGCTACGAGCTAACTATGGCTACACCTTC.

This chain uses TRBV20-1 with TRBJ2-5; D remains ambiguous. This CDR3 is built from 12 residues. Trimming pared 3 bases from V and 2 bases from J, leaving 7 bases between. Germline assignment: CDR1 DFQATT and CDR2 SNEGSKA (reference sequence). CDR3 region: CSASLLQETQYF. The CDR3 nucleotides are TGCAGTGCTAGTTTACTGCAAGAGACCCAGTACTTC.

The chain links TRBV2 to TRBJ1-2; 9 nucleotides line up with TRBD1. The V and J ends lost 6 bases and 6 bases, in that order; junction bases with no gene match: 8. Germline values: CDR1 SNHLY, CDR2 FYNNEI. The CDR3 runs 14 residues. The CDR3 bases are TGTGCCAGCAGGTACAGGGGGCTCGTTGATGGCTACACCTTC. It translates to CASRYRGLVDGYTF.

This chain links TRBV28 with TRBJ1-2; TRBD1 agrees at 7 bases. Trimming at V came to 7 bases and at J to 4 bases, leaving 3 bases not matched to a gene. Per the germline V gene, CDR1 is MDHEN and CDR2 is SYDVKM. The CDR3 is 12 residues long. Here the CDR3 reads CASTGQTYGYTF. The CDR3 DNA sequence: TGTGCCAGCACGGGACAGACCTATGGCTACACCTTC.